This passage covers 24 T cell receptor beta chains from one sample sequenced in a study of OX40 agonist ivuxolimab in advanced cancers. TCRdb's table, derived via immunoSEQ multiplex PCR, lists solely in-frame clones and lacks some. The sample consists of 73,000 or so clones, 92% of them appearing once. Material: CD4+ or CD8+ T cells sorted from blood, obtained in a trial of the OX40 agonist ivuxolimab. All receptors come from an adult with an advanced solid tumor such as melanoma, head and neck, liver or kidney cancer.

The chain combines TRBV19 with TRBJ2-7; unclear D gene. The CDR3 has 12 residues. The germline CDR1 and CDR2 sequences are LNHDA and SQIVND (reference sequence). Between the trimmed V and J ends, which lost 0 bases and 2 bases, there was a span of 2 bases. The CDR3 loop reads CASSIDPYEQYF. Written as DNA, the CDR3 is TGTGCCAGTAGTATAGATCCCTACGAGCAGTACTTC.

The chain joins TRBV9 to TRBJ2-7, with unresolved D. Trimming removed 0 bases at V and 2 bases at J, with 3 bases between. Germline values: CDR1 SGDLS, CDR2 YYNGEE. There are 12 residues in the CDR3. CDR3 nucleotide sequence: TGTGCCAGCAGCGTAGTTCCCTACGAGCAGTACTTC. Its protein is CASSVVPYEQYF.

The chain carries TRBV2 and TRBJ2-1, with a weak D call TRBD2 (6 bases). V was shortened by 8 bases and J by 4 bases, with 9 bases between the two germline ends. The CDR3 is made up of 12 amino acids. Germline-derived CDR1 and CDR2 are SNHLY and FYNNEI. CDR3 sequence reads: CASGAGYNEQFF. The CDR3 nucleotides read TGTGCCAGCGGCGCGGGATACAATGAGCAGTTCTTC. The full variable domain, rest sourced from reference TRBV2 and TRBJ2-1, is EPEVTQTPSHQVTQMGQEVILRCVPISNHLYFYWYRQILGQKVEFLVSFYNNEISEKSEIFDDQFSVERPDGSNFTLKIRSTKLEDSAMYFCASGAGYNEQFFGPGTRLTVL.

This clone was recorded once. CDR3 sequence (DNA): TGTGCCAGCAGTTACCTGGGCGGGGGAGAGTTCTTC. Residues: CASSYLGGGEFF. V is TRBV6-5 and J is TRBJ2-1, with TRBD2 matching 7 bases. Per germline, CDR1 MNHEY and CDR2 SVGAGI. After removal of 2 bases from V and 14 bases from J, the junction contained 6 bases not matched to a gene. The CDR3 has 12 residues.

The chain joins TRBV10-2 to TRBJ2-5, with D unclear. The V gene's germline CDR1 is WSHSY and CDR2 SAAADI. Trimming cost V 7 bases and J 4 bases, with 7 bases left between them. This CDR3 is built from 11 residues. The CDR3 reads CASKTGETQYF. For the CDR3, the DNA is TGCGCCAGCAAAACGGGAGAGACCCAGTACTTC.

The chain couples TRBV7-9 to TRBJ2-7; no clear D gene. Germline loops: CDR1 SEHNR, CDR2 FQNEAQ (reference sequence). CDR3 length: 13 residues. Trimming shortened V by 1 base and J by 0 bases, and 4 bases separated the two germline ends. As DNA, the CDR3 is TGTGCCAGCAGCTTAGTACCCTCCTACGAGCAGTACTTC. Translated, it gives CASSLVPSYEQYF.

The chain carries TRBV6-6 and TRBJ1-2; D possibly corresponds to TRBD1 (6 bases). CDR3 size: 15 residues. V was shortened by 0 bases and J by 6 bases, with 14 bases between the two germline ends. The germline V gene has CDR1 MNHNY and CDR2 SVGAGI (reference sequence). DNA of the CDR3: TGTGCCAGCAGTTACTCGATATCAGGGGCGGATGGCTACACCTTC. It specifies CASSYSISGADGYTF.

The V call is TRBV15, the J call TRBJ1-2; D unclear. The CDR3 consists of 13 residues. Trimming removed 4 bases at V and 7 bases at J, with 13 bases between. Germline V gene sequence: CDR1 LNHNV, CDR2 YYDKDF (reference sequence). Here the CDR3 DNA reads TGTGCCACCAGCATCCGCGCATCCCGTGGCTACACCTTC. Protein product: CATSIRASRGYTF.

The V gene is TRBV7-9, the J gene TRBJ2-5; tentative D call: TRBD1 (5 bases). This CDR3 has 16 residues. Germline V gene data show CDR1 as SEHNR and CDR2 as FQNEAQ (reference sequence). V lost 3 bases and J lost 0, with 14 bases in between. The CDR3, as DNA: TGTGCCAGCAGCTTCCCGGCCCAGGGTCACCAAGAGACCCAGTACTTC. Protein sequence: CASSFPAQGHQETQYF.

The chain employs TRBV29-1 and TRBJ2-1; a possible D gene is TRBD1 (5 bases). V was clipped by 2 bases and J by 7 bases, with 12 bases between them. This CDR3 has 13 amino acids. Germline V gene lookup returns CDR1 SQVTM and CDR2 ANQGSEA. The CDR3 loop reads CSVETSPGNEQFF. The CDR3 bases are TGCAGCGTTGAAACCTCTCCAGGGAATGAGCAGTTCTTC.

The chain uses TRBV5-1 and TRBJ2-1, with D unclear. The V end lost 0 bases, the J end lost 8 bases, and 15 bases lay between the germline ends. The CDR3 contains 15 residues. CDR1 is SGHRS, CDR2 YFSETQ, per germline. Here the CDR3 reads CASSLGATLWDEQFF. DNA of the CDR3: TGCGCCAGCAGCTTGGGGGCAACCCTCTGGGATGAGCAGTTCTTC.

This clone was recorded only once. This chain joins TRBV6-5 and TRBJ2-7; 7 positions match TRBD1. This CDR3 is built from 15 residues. J gave up 3 bases and V 7 bases, and 12 bases lay outside the gene matches. Germline V gene data show CDR1 as MNHEY and CDR2 as SVGAGI. The CDR3 is CASTNRDSYFYEQYF. For the CDR3, the DNA is TGTGCCAGCACCAACCGGGACAGTTATTTCTACGAGCAGTACTTC.

This rearrangement joins TRBV6-1 to TRBJ2-7, with 8 bases matching TRBD2. The V segment lost 0 bases and the J segment 0 bases; nucleotides outside the gene matches: 1. The CDR3 loop spans 15 amino acids. Germline V gene data show CDR1 as MNHNS and CDR2 as SASEGT. The CDR3 is CASSEAGTSSYEQYF. CDR3 DNA: TGTGCCAGCAGTGAAGCCGGGACTAGCTCCTACGAGCAGTACTTC.

The rearrangement joins TRBV7-9 to TRBJ2-7, with TRBD2 as a possible D gene (5 bases). CDR3 size: 15 residues. Germline values: CDR1 SEHNR, CDR2 FQNEAQ (reference sequence). The V gene lost 3 bases and the J gene lost 7 bases, with 19 bases spanning the gap. The CDR3 region has the DNA TGTGCCAGCAGCTTTCTGGAGCGGCAGGCCGGGGAGCAGTACTTC. Protein sequence: CASSFLERQAGEQYF.

The V and J genes are TRBV11-2 and TRBJ1-1, with D uncertain. The ends were cut back, 2 bases at V and 5 bases at J, with 9 bases in the middle. Per germline, CDR1 SGHAT and CDR2 FQNNGV. CDR3 length: 13 residues. The CDR3 DNA is TGTGCCAGCAGCTTAAGGGTGGATACTGAAGCTTTCTTT. This sequence encodes CASSLRVDTEAFF.

The V gene is TRBV5-4, the J gene TRBJ2-7; no definite D call. The CDR3 extends over 14 amino acids. Per the germline V gene, CDR1 is SGHNT and CDR2 is YYREEE (reference sequence). V was clipped by 0 bases and J by 0 bases, with 7 bases between them. This CDR3 is CASSLGPSSYEQYF. The CDR3, as DNA: TGTGCCAGCAGCTTGGGGCCGTCCTCCTACGAGCAGTACTTC.

The rearrangement uses TRBV7-8 and TRBJ1-1; D not certain. The germline V gene encodes CDR1 SGHVS and CDR2 FQNEAQ. The ends were cut back, 1 base at V and 5 bases at J, with 5 bases in the middle. CDR3 size: 12 residues. The CDR3 region is CASSLVPTEAFF. For the CDR3, the DNA is TGTGCCAGCAGCTTAGTTCCAACTGAAGCTTTCTTT.

The V gene is TRBV7-6, the J gene TRBJ2-7; 11 bases map to TRBD2. The V gene end was trimmed by 4 bases and the J gene end by 4 bases; junction bases not matched to a gene: 6. CDR3 size: 15 residues. Germline V lookup: CDR1 SGHVS, CDR2 FNYEAQ. The CDR3 is CASSSVAGGQYEQYF. The DNA for the CDR3 is TGTGCCAGCAGCTCCGTAGCGGGGGGGCAATACGAGCAGTACTTC.

The chain is built from TRBV9 and TRBJ2-2; 14 bases are a match to TRBD2. CDR1 SGDLS and CDR2 YYNGEE come from the germline V gene. The J segment lost 4 bases and the V segment lost 2 bases, leaving 1 base of the junction unmatched. The CDR3 covers 16 residues. The CDR3 is CASSVGLAGVTGELFF. The CDR3 DNA follows: TGTGCCAGCAGCGTGGGACTAGCGGGGGTCACCGGGGAGCTGTTTTTT.

V usage is TRBV7-3 and J usage is TRBJ1-2, with D possibly matching TRBD1 (5 bases). In germline, CDR1 is SGHTA, CDR2 FQGTGA. The V and J ends lost 5 bases and 6 bases respectively, with 10 bases between them. The CDR3 has 12 residues. The CDR3 protein is CASSLGGDGYTF. The CDR3 coding sequence is TGTGCCAGCAGCCTAGGAGGGGATGGCTACACCTTC.

This chain links TRBV27 with TRBJ2-7, with D possibly matching TRBD1 (6 bases). Germline V gene sequence: CDR1 MNHEY, CDR2 SMNVEV (reference sequence). The CDR3 is made up of 18 amino acids. V lost 3 bases and J lost 5, with 26 bases in between. The CDR3 sequence is CASSFGPLDRFAPHEQYF. Here the CDR3 DNA reads TGTGCCAGCAGTTTTGGCCCCTTGGACAGATTTGCACCGCACGAGCAGTACTTC.

The chain carries TRBV25-1 and TRBJ1-3; D perhaps matches TRBD1 (5 bases). The CDR3 is 12 residues long. V lost 7 bases and J 10 bases, leaving 14 bases between the germline ends. Germline CDR1 is MGHDK and CDR2 is SYGVNS. CDR3 bases: TGTGCCAGCACCGACAGCTTTAGGACCATATATTTT. Amino acid sequence: CASTDSFRTIYF.

The CDR3 reads CASSPVIRRDTQYF. The DNA for the CDR3 is TGTGCCAGCAGTCCTGTTATACGGCGGGATACGCAGTATTTT. The chain employs TRBV27 and TRBJ2-3; no definite D call. V dropped 5 bases and J dropped 6 bases, with 15 bases sitting between them. The germline V gene has CDR1 MNHEY and CDR2 SMNVEV (reference sequence). The CDR3 totals 14 residues.

The count of this clone is one. This chain links TRBV4-1 with TRBJ1-6, with a tentative D call TRBD1 (6 bases). The CDR3 is 15 residues long. CDR1 and CDR2 (germline): MGHRA, YSYEKL. Trimming left V 0 bases short and J 7 bases short, with 10 bases between. The CDR3 here is CASSQEAGENSPLHF. The CDR3 region has the DNA TGCGCCAGCAGCCAAGAAGCAGGGGAGAATTCACCCCTCCACTTT.